This T cell receptor (beta chain) was recorded in a study of cytotoxic CD8 clonotypes in ibrutinib-treated CLL. The ends were cut back, 4 bases at V and 4 bases at J, with 8 bases in the middle. Germline CDR1 and CDR2: SNHLY and FYNNEI. The CDR3 contains 12 residues. Some clones are missing from TCRdb's copy, which holds only in-frame ones; the method was immunoSEQ multiplex PCR. The sample lists about 130,000 clones, roughly 80% occurring once. Only one count was recorded for this clone. The source of approximately 1.9 micrograms of genomic DNA for TCR beta libraries was cryopreserved PBMCs. This sample comprised PBMCs, obtained after 24 months of ibrutinib treatment. The J gene is TRBJ2-7, the V gene TRBV2; D is unresolved. The TCR sequence derives from a human donor with chronic lymphocytic leukemia. CDR3 amino acids: CASSGSRYEQYF. The CDR3 DNA reads as TGTGCCAGCAGTGGTTCGAGGTACGAGCAGTACTTC.